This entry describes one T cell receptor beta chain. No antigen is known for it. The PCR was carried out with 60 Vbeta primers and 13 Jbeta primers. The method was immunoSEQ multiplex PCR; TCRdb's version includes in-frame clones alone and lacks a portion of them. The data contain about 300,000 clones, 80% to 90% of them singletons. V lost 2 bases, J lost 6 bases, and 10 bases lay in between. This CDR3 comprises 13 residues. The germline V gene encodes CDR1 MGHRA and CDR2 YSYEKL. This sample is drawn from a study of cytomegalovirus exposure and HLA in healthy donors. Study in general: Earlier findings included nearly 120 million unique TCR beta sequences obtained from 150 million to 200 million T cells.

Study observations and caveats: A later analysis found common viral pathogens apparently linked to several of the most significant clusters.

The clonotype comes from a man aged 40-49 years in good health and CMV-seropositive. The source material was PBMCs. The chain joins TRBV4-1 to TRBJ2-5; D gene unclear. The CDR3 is CASSQLEMKTQYF. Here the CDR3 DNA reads TGCGCCAGCAGCCAATTGGAGATGAAGACCCAGTACTTC.